A single T cell receptor (beta chain) is shown here with its context. The data were obtained in a study of blood T cell repertoires in COVID-19. Study-wide background: Donors in the United States, Italy and Spain gave samples during acute or convalescent COVID-19. PBMCs, B-cell-depleted T cells, or T cells provided the cDNA or gDNA that made up the material.

V dropped 6 bases and J dropped 4; count of bases not matched to a gene: 1. Germline CDR1 is MNHEY and CDR2 is SMNVEV (reference sequence). This CDR3 has 12 residues. Per the original data handling: Reference gene primer amplification gave estimated nucleated cell counts. The table came from immunoSEQ multiplex PCR; TCRdb's copy has only in-frame clones and leaves some out. V and J calls and clone size are given by that table; D and trimming were obtained from the DNA. The sample contains about 210,000 clones, about 89% of which appear only once. Sequencing was performed on peripheral blood. The chain links TRBV27 to TRBJ1-1; TRBD1 matches 8 bases. The clonotype comes from a woman aged 40 to 49 with acute or convalescent COVID-19. DNA of the CDR3: TGTGCCAGCAGCCAGGGGGCCACTGAAGCTTTCTTT. Translation: CASSQGATEAFF.